Following are 30 T cell receptor beta chains from one sample sequenced in a study of T-cell reconstitution after alpha-beta-depleted transplantation in children. Using unique molecular identifiers, the investigators prepared the TCRbeta library. TCRdb passed the PCR reads through MiXCR, listing each CDR3 protein once. The sample shows approximately 500,000 distinct CDR3 sequences, about 10% of them seen only once. The source material was PBMCs, sampled before TCRalphabeta/CD19-depleted stem cell transplant. Receptors were obtained from a child aged 2 to 10 with inherited bone marrow failure, due to receive a stem cell transplant.

At least ten counts were recorded for this clonotype. The chain combines TRBV12-3 or TRBV12-4 with TRBJ2-1; D may be TRBD2 (6 bases). This CDR3 spans 15 amino acids. V shed 3 bases and J shed 4 bases, with 13 bases lying between them. In DNA, the CDR3 is TGTGCCAGCAGTTTTGGGACTGAGAGATACAATGAGCAGTTCTTC. This translates into CASSFGTERYNEQFF.

This clonotype has a count of ten or more. The chain carries TRBV29-1 and TRBJ2-2, with 10 bases matching TRBD2. Losses at the gene ends were 4 bases for V and 3 bases for J; bases not matched to a gene: 5. Germline assignment: CDR1 SQVTM and CDR2 ANQGSEA. The CDR3 is made up of 15 amino acids. For the CDR3, the DNA is TGCAGCGTTGCAGCGGGAGGGCCCGACACCGGGGAGCTGTTTTTT. Its protein is CSVAAGGPDTGELFF.

As to this clonotype: Because it lacks the conserved phenylalanine or tryptophan at the end, this CDR3 is likely a read error. This rearrangement joins TRBV12-3 or TRBV12-4 to TRBJ1-2; no clear D gene. This CDR3 spans 14 amino acids. CDR3 DNA: TGTGCCAGCAGTTTAGCGCGGCCCCCCTATGCCTACACCTCC. This encodes CASSLARPPYAYTS.

This clonotype was detected many times. The V gene is TRBV9, the J gene TRBJ1-1; 7 bases fit TRBD1. V shed 3 bases, J shed 2 bases, and the junction held 4 bases outside the gene matches. This CDR3 contains 14 residues. Per the germline V gene, CDR1 is SGDLS and CDR2 is YYNGEE. CDR3 protein: CASSATGANTEAFF. CDR3 bases: TGTGCCAGCAGCGCAACAGGGGCTAACACTGAAGCTTTCTTT.

The sample holds many counts of this clonotype. The gene calls are TRBV29-1 and TRBJ1-2; D may be TRBD1 (5 bases). CDR1 is SQVTM and CDR2 is ANQGSEA in the germline V gene. With 3 bases removed from V and 3 bases from J, the gap between germline ends came to 11 bases. This CDR3 has 13 residues. This chain's CDR3 is CSVDRQGDYGYTF. The CDR3, as DNA: TGCAGCGTTGATCGGCAGGGAGACTATGGCTACACCTTC.

This clonotype was picked up many times. The chain joins TRBV4-3 to TRBJ2-7, with a tentative D call TRBD2 (6 bases). The CDR3 consists of 15 residues. Germline-derived CDR1 and CDR2 are LGHNA and YSLEER. V lost 3 bases and J 3 bases, leaving 15 bases between the germline ends. CDR3 DNA: TGCGCCAGCAGCCACAGACTAGAGGCTCACTACGAGCAGTACTTC. Protein product: CASSHRLEAHYEQYF.

This clonotype was counted many times. The chain recombines TRBV27 with TRBJ2-7; a possible D gene is TRBD2 (5 bases). The V gene lost 3 bases and the J gene lost 2 bases, with 11 bases spanning the gap. Germline V gene data show CDR1 as MNHEY and CDR2 as SMNVEV (reference sequence). This CDR3 is built from 14 residues. CDR3 in amino acids: CASSLDSIAYEQYF. The DNA of the CDR3 is TGTGCCAGCAGTTTGGACTCCATTGCCTACGAGCAGTACTTC.

This clonotype was observed many times. The V gene is TRBV5-1, the J gene TRBJ2-7; 9 nucleotides align to TRBD1. V dropped 7 bases and J dropped 0; count of bases not matched to a gene: 8. The CDR3 runs 15 residues. Germline values: CDR1 SGHRS, CDR2 YFSETQ. The CDR3 nucleotides read TGCGCCAGCCACCTTACAGGGGGCTACTCCTACGAGCAGTACTTC. Translation gives CASHLTGGYSYEQYF.

This clonotype was observed many times. The V gene is TRBV12-3 or TRBV12-4, the J gene TRBJ2-2; D is possibly TRBD2 (5 bases). The CDR3 totals 11 residues. Trimming cost V 6 bases and J 7 bases, with 6 bases left between them. The CDR3 here is CASREGGELFF. The CDR3 DNA is TGTGCCAGCAGAGAGGGCGGGGAGCTGTTTTTT.

This clonotype has just a few counts. The rearrangement links TRBV4-1 to TRBJ2-3; TRBD2 aligns across 10 bases. V gave up 3 bases and J gave up 1 base; unmatched junction bases: 4. CDR1 is MGHRA, CDR2 YSYEKL, per germline. The CDR3 sequence is 16 residues long. CDR3 bases: TGCGCCAGCAGCCATACCGGGACTAGCGGCACAGATACGCAGTATTTT. It encodes CASSHTGTSGTDTQYF.

There are many counts of this clonotype. The rearrangement joins TRBV12-3 or TRBV12-4 to TRBJ1-2; possible D gene TRBD1, 6 bases. This CDR3 has 12 residues. Deletions cut 4 bases from V and 7 bases from J, with 10 bases between. DNA of the CDR3: TGTGCCAGCAGTTCCACAGGGTTTGGCTACACCTTC. Residues: CASSSTGFGYTF.

As regards this clonotype: A read error may explain this, as a much larger clone is one base away. No conserved phenylalanine or tryptophan ends this CDR3, so it is likely a read error. The rearrangement links TRBV12-3 or TRBV12-4 to TRBJ2-1, with no clear D. The CDR3 runs 13 residues. V lost 2 bases and J 2 bases, leaving 4 bases between the germline ends. The CDR3 DNA sequence: TGTGCCAGCAGTTTACTACCCTACAATGAGCAGTTCCTC. This sequence encodes CASSLLPYNEQFL.

This clonotype has a count of ten or more. This chain joins TRBV6-5 and TRBJ2-7, with D possibly TRBD1 on 5 matching bases. The V gene lost 4 bases and the J gene lost 3 bases, with 19 bases spanning the gap. CDR1 and CDR2 (germline): MNHEY, SVGAGI. The CDR3 sequence is 16 residues long. The CDR3 nucleotides are TGTGCCAGCAGTTCCCTGGCTGGCAGGGTATACTACGAGCAGTACTTC. This gives the protein CASSSLAGRVYYEQYF.

This clonotype was picked up many times. The rearrangement uses TRBV5-1 and TRBJ1-6, with 9 bases identical to TRBD1. The CDR3 sequence is 15 residues long. The germline gives CDR1 SGHRS, CDR2 YFSETQ. Unmatched junction bases numbered 5, after V lost 1 base and J lost 9 bases. CDR3 sequence reads: CASSLTGQGSSPLHF. CDR3 in DNA: TGCGCCAGCAGCTTGACAGGACAGGGGAGTTCACCCCTCCACTTT.

This clonotype was detected many times. CDR3 sequence reads: CASSQVRERTDTQYF. The CDR3 coding sequence is TGCGCCAGCAGCCAAGTGAGGGAACGCACAGATACGCAGTATTTT. The V gene is TRBV4-3, the J gene TRBJ2-3; TRBD2 might be the D (5 bases). The CDR3 totals 15 residues. V lost 1 base and J 1 base, leaving 9 bases between the germline ends. Germline V gene sequence: CDR1 LGHNA, CDR2 YSLEER.

This clonotype came up many times. This sequence joins TRBV4-3 and TRBJ2-1, with a possible D match to TRBD2 (6 bases). CDR1 is LGHNA, CDR2 YSLEER, per germline. The CDR3 runs to 16 residues. Trimming pared 1 base from V and 3 bases from J, leaving 13 bases between. The CDR3 protein is CASSQAGVPVYNEQFF. CDR3 bases: TGCGCCAGCAGCCAAGCGGGAGTGCCTGTCTACAATGAGCAGTTCTTC.

The V call is TRBV12-5, the J call TRBJ2-1, with TRBD2 identical over 12 bases. V lost 7 bases and J lost 0; bases outside the gene matches: 10. Germline CDR1 is LGHNT and CDR2 is FRNRAP. CDR3 length equals 18 residues. The CDR3 coding sequence is TGTGCTAGTGCCCCGGATCCGGGACTAGCGGGCTCCTACAATGAGCAGTTCTTC. It specifies CASAPDPGLAGSYNEQFF.

Concerning this clonotype: This sequence may be a read error, since a much larger clone differs from it by one base. This chain links TRBV20-1 with TRBJ2-2; 11 bases match TRBD2. Per the germline V gene, CDR1 is DFQATT and CDR2 is SNEGSKA (reference sequence). CDR3 length: 15 amino acids. CDR3 residues: CNARDSGRATGELFF. CDR3 nucleotides: TGCAATGCTAGAGATAGCGGGAGGGCCACCGGGGAGCTGTTTTTT.

This clonotype showed up many times. This sequence joins TRBV27 and TRBJ2-7, with no clear D. Germline lookup yields CDR1 MNHEY and CDR2 SMNVEV (reference sequence). The CDR3 runs 14 residues. Between the trimmed V and J ends, which lost 3 bases and 7 bases, there was a span of 16 bases. CDR3 in DNA: TGTGCCAGCAGTTTCCACCCGACACTCGGGGAGCAGTACTTC. It specifies CASSFHPTLGEQYF.

The J gene is TRBJ2-1, the V gene TRBV3-1; D gene unclear. Trimming removed 0 bases from V and 8 bases from J, with 8 bases in between. In germline, CDR1 is LGHDT, CDR2 YNNKEL (reference sequence). The CDR3 totals 13 residues. The CDR3 loop is CASSQDLRDEQFF. CDR3 bases: TGTGCCAGCAGCCAAGATTTAAGGGATGAGCAGTTCTTC.

Many counts were recorded for this clonotype. The rearrangement uses TRBV19 and TRBJ2-1; the match to TRBD2 covers 7 bases. This CDR3 has 15 amino acids. Germline CDR1 is LNHDA and CDR2 is SQIVND (reference sequence). With 5 bases clipped from V and 5 bases from J, the junction kept 9 bases outside the gene matches. CDR3 in DNA: TGTGCCAGTAGTGGACGACTAGCTAGAGACAATGAGCAGTTCTTC. Its protein is CASSGRLARDNEQFF.

This chain links TRBV20-1 with TRBJ2-7, with no clear D. The V end lost 2 bases, the J end lost 4 bases, and 30 bases lay between the germline ends. The CDR3 loop spans 19 amino acids. From germline, CDR1 is DFQATT and CDR2 SNEGSKA (reference sequence). CDR3 loop: CSARPLVSATFSTTYEQYF. CDR3 DNA sequence: TGCAGTGCTAGACCCCTAGTCTCGGCCACATTCTCGACCACTTACGAGCAGTACTTC.

The V gene is TRBV4-3, the J gene TRBJ1-2; possible D gene TRBD1, 6 bases. Trimming pared 0 bases from V and 6 bases from J, leaving 11 bases between. Germline CDR1 reads LGHNA; CDR2 reads YSLEER. This CDR3 has 14 amino acids. In DNA, the CDR3 is TGCGCCAGCAGCCAAGACTTCGACAGGAATGGCTACACCTTC. Translated, it gives CASSQDFDRNGYTF.

This clonotype was detected many times. The chain is built from TRBV7-9 and TRBJ2-2; D not resolved. The CDR3 totals 12 residues. V was trimmed by 7 bases and J by 4 bases, leaving 7 bases between them. Per germline, CDR1 SEHNR and CDR2 FQNEAQ (reference sequence). As DNA, the CDR3 is TGTGCCAGCACGTCCCTCACCGGGGAGCTGTTTTTT. This encodes CASTSLTGELFF.

This clonotype was counted a few times. This rearrangement joins TRBV25-1 to TRBJ1-3; D uncertain. Germline V gene lookup returns CDR1 MGHDK and CDR2 SYGVNS. There are 15 residues in the CDR3. V was cut by 5 bases and J by 0 bases, with 11 bases left in between. This CDR3 reads CASSPRAFSGNTIYF. The CDR3 region has the DNA TGTGCCAGCAGTCCCCGGGCCTTCTCTGGAAACACCATATATTTT.

This clonotype was detected ten times or more. This rearrangement joins TRBV27 to TRBJ2-7, with 8 bases aligning to TRBD1. V dropped 5 bases and J dropped 3; count of bases not matched to a gene: 6. This CDR3 comprises 14 residues. In germline, CDR1 is MNHEY, CDR2 SMNVEV (reference sequence). The CDR3 region is CASSPPGQVYEQYF. In nucleotides, the CDR3 is TGTGCCAGCAGTCCGCCGGGACAGGTCTACGAGCAGTACTTC.

The chain employs TRBV11-2 and TRBJ2-1; D remains unclear. V lost 5 bases to trimming and J lost 0 bases, with 14 bases between them. This CDR3 is 16 amino acids long. CDR1 SGHAT and CDR2 FQNNGV come from the germline V gene. The CDR3 coding sequence is TGTGCCAGCAGCCTCCCAACCATATACTCCTACAATGAGCAGTTCTTC. Residues: CASSLPTIYSYNEQFF.

The sample holds a few counts of this clonotype. The chain couples TRBV20-1 to TRBJ2-3; D perhaps matches TRBD2 (7 bases). Germline V gene data show CDR1 as DFQATT and CDR2 as SNEGSKA (reference sequence). The CDR3 loop spans 14 amino acids. Trimming took 6 bases from V and 2 from J, leaving 15 bases between them. The CDR3 DNA reads as TGCAGTGCGATCCGAGCGGGACACACAGATACGCAGTATTTT. Translated: CSAIRAGHTDTQYF.

Many counts were recorded for this clonotype. The V and J genes are TRBV20-1 and TRBJ2-7, with D perhaps TRBD1 (5 bases). CDR1 is DFQATT and CDR2 is SNEGSKA in the germline V gene (reference sequence). Trimming took off 4 bases at V and 0 bases at J, with 10 bases between the two ends. The CDR3 length is 13 residues. CDR3 coding DNA: TGCAGTGCTAACCACAGGAGCTCCTACGAGCAGTACTTC. Translating gives CSANHRSSYEQYF.

The rearrangement uses TRBV11-2 and TRBJ2-4; D may be TRBD1 (6 bases). The CDR3 is made up of 13 amino acids. Trimming took off 2 bases at V and 5 bases at J, with 7 bases between the two ends. Germline V gives CDR1 SGHAT, CDR2 FQNNGV. The CDR3 nucleotides read TGTGCCAGCAGCTTAACAGGGCAAAACATTCAGTACTTC. It translates to CASSLTGQNIQYF.